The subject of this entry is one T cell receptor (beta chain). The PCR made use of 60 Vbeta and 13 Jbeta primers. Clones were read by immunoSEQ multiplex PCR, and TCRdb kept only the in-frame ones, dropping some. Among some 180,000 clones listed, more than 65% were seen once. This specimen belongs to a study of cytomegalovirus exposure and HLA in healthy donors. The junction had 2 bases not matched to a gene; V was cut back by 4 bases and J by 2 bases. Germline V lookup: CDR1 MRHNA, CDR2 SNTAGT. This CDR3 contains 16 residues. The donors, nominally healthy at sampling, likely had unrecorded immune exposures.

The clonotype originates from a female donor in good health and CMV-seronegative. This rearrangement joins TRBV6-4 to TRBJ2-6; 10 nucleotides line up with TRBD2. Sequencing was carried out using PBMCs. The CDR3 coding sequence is TGTGCCAGCAGTGCCCTAGCGGGAGCTGGGGCCAACGTCCTGACTTTC. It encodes CASSALAGAGANVLTF.